This TCR beta chain comes out of a study of T cells in Graves' hyperthyroidism and ophthalmopathy. This clonotype was observed at least ten times. The source material, RNA transcripts, was used to amplify TCR beta CDR3 regions. A set of HTBI primers served as the primers for a first-round RT-PCR of the TCR CDR3. TCRdb recomputed calls from the multiplex PCR reads with MiXCR, one row per CDR3 protein. The top ten clones hold around 50% of a sample with around 490,000 distinct CDR3 sequences, just under 20% of them seen once. This CDR3 is 15 amino acids long. The V end lost 4 bases, the J end lost 0 bases, and 12 bases lay between the germline ends. Germline CDR1 and CDR2: SNHLY and FYNNEI. Diagnosing involved the use of clinical symptoms, serum thyroxine and TRAb, thyroid ultrasound and orbital computed tomography.

This sequence originates from a man aged 35-49 years with Graves' ophthalmopathy. Sequenced material: blood. This chain connects TRBV2 to TRBJ1-2; D might be TRBD1 (6 bases). The CDR3 reads CASSGQAGANYGYTF. The CDR3 DNA sequence: TGTGCCAGCAGTGGACAGGCGGGGGCTAACTATGGCTACACCTTC. Full variable domain (missing parts from reference TRBV2 and TRBJ1-2): EPEVTQTPSHQVTQMGQEVILRCVPISNHLYFYWYRQILGQKVEFLVSFYNNEISEKSEIFDDQFSVERPDGSNFTLKIRSTKLEDSAMYFCASSGQAGANYGYTFGSGTRLTVV.